There are many counts of the clone carrying this T cell receptor (beta chain). Its antigen is still unknown. This sample stems from a study of CD8 T cells in ankylosing spondylitis. General study findings and limits: A motif of several highly homologous TCR beta variants was seen as apparently characteristic of ankylosing spondylitis blood. Reportedly, matched ankylosing spondylitis synovial fluid was significantly enriched for disease-linked clones.

CDR3 length: 17 amino acids. Trimming shortened V by 0 bases and J by 5 bases, and 18 bases separated the two germline ends. The V gene's germline CDR1 is MNHEY and CDR2 SVGAGI. TCRdb re-called the 5' RACE reads with MiXCR, one entry per CDR3 protein. The sample holds 180,000 or so distinct CDR3 sequences; around 10% are singletons and the top ten take 25% to 35%. The TCR was taken from a male donor with ankylosing spondylitis or in good health (not recorded which). The V call is TRBV6-5, the J call TRBJ2-3; D perhaps matches TRBD1 (6 bases). Sequenced input: blood, either unsorted or a sorted T cell fraction (not recorded which). The CDR3 sequence is CASSYSAFIGGEDTQYF. CDR3 DNA sequence: TGTGCCAGCAGTTACTCGGCCTTTATTGGGGGCGAAGATACGCAGTATTTT.